The text below deals with one T cell receptor (beta chain). Distinct nucleotide sequences in the sample also encode this CDR3. The data belong to a study of blood T cell repertoires in COVID-19. Sequencing was performed with immunoSEQ multiplex PCR; in TCRdb, only in-frame clones are kept and a portion is missing. The sample contains about 48,000 clones, 90% of which appear only once. The germline V gene encodes CDR1 SGDLS and CDR2 YYNGEE. The junction had 2 bases not matched to a gene; V was cut back by 3 bases and J by 7 bases. This CDR3 has 13 residues. The sequence derives from a man between 65 and 85 years old with acute or convalescent COVID-19. Sequencing was performed on peripheral blood. V is TRBV9 and J is TRBJ1-3, with TRBD1 matching 9 bases. The chain's CDR3 is CASSGDRGNTIYF. DNA of the CDR3: TGTGCCAGCAGCGGAGACAGGGGGAACACCATATATTTT.